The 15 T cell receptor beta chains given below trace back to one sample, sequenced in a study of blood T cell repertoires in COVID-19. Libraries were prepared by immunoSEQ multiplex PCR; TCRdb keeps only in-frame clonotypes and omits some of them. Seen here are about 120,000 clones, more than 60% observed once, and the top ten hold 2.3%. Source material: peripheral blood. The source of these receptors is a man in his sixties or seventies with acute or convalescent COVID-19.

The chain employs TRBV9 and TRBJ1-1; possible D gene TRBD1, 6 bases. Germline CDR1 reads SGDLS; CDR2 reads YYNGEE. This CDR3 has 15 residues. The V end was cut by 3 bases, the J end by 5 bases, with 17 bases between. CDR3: CASSALQGRGTEAFF. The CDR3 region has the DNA TGTGCCAGCAGCGCCTTACAGGGTCGAGGGACTGAAGCTTTCTTT.

In nucleotides, the CDR3 is TGTGCCAGCAGCGTCGGGACAGTTAATTCACCCCTCCACTTT. This codes for CASSVGTVNSPLHF. The genes are TRBV6-5 and TRBJ1-6; 7 bases line up with TRBD1. Germline V gene lookup returns CDR1 MNHEY and CDR2 SVGAGI. Trimming took 6 bases from V and 6 from J; bases not matched to a gene: 5. The length of the CDR3 is 14 residues.

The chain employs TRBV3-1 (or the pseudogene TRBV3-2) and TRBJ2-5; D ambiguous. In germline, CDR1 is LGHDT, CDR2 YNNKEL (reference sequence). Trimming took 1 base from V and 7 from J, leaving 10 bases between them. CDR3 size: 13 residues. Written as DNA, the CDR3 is TGTGCCAGCAGCCAAGGACCACGCGGGACCCAGTACTTC. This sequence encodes CASSQGPRGTQYF.

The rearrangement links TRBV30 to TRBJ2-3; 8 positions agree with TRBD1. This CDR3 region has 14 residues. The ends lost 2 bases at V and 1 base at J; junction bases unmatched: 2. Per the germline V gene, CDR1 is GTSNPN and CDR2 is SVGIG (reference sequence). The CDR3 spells CAWSMGQGTDTQYF. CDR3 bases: TGTGCCTGGAGTATGGGACAGGGCACAGATACGCAGTATTTT.

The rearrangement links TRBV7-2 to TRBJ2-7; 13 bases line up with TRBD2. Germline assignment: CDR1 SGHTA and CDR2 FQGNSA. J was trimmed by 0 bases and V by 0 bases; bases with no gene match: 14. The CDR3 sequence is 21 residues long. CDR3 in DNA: TGTGCCAGCAGCTTAGCGCTTGGGGCTAGGACTAGCGGGGGACCCTCCTACGAGCAGTACTTC. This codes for CASSLALGARTSGGPSYEQYF.

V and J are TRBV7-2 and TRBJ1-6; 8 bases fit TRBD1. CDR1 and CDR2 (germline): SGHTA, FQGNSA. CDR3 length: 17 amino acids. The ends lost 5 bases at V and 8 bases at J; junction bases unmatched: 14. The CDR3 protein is CASSPQSSGQGYSPLHF. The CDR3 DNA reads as TGTGCCAGCAGCCCTCAATCTTCTGGACAGGGATATTCACCCCTCCACTTT.

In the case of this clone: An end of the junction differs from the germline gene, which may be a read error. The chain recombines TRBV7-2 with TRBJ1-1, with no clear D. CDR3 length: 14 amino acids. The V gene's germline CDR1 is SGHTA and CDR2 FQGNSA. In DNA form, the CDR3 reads TGTGCCAGCAGCTTATTAGCTGGCAACATTGAAGCTTTCTTT. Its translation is CASSLLAGNIEAFF.

CDR3 in amino acids: CASSLGPDQPQHF. For the CDR3, the DNA is TGCGCCAGCAGCTTGGGTCCCGATCAGCCCCAGCATTTT. This sequence joins TRBV5-1 and TRBJ1-5; D is undetermined. The germline V gene has CDR1 SGHRS and CDR2 YFSETQ. The CDR3 runs 13 residues. Trimming cost V 0 bases and J 5 bases, with 6 bases left between them.

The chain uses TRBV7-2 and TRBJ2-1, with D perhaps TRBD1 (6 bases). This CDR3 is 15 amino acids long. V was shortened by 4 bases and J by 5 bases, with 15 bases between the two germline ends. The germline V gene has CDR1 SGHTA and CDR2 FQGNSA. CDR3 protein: CASSSGQSGNNEQFF. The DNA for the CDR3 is TGTGCCAGCAGCTCCGGACAGTCTGGGAACAATGAGCAGTTCTTC.

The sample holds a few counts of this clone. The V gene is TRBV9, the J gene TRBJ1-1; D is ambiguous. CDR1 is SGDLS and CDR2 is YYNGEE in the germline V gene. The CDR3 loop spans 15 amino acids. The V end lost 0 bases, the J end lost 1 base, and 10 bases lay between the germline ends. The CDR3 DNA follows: TGTGCCAGCAGCGTAGGCACCCTCGGGAACACTGAAGCTTTCTTT. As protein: CASSVGTLGNTEAFF.

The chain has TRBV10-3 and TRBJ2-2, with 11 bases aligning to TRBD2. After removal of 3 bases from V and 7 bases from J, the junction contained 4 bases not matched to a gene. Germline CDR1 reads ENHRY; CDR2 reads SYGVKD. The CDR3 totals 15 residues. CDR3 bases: TGTGCCATCAGTGATAGCGGGGGGGCCGGCGGGGAGCTGTTTTTT. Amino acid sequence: CAISDSGGAGGELFF.

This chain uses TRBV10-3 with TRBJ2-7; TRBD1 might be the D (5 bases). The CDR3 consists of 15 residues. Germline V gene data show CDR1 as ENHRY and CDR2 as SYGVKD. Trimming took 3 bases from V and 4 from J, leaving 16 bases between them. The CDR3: CAISDKTARGYEQYF. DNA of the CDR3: TGTGCCATCAGTGACAAGACAGCGCGAGGATACGAGCAGTACTTC.

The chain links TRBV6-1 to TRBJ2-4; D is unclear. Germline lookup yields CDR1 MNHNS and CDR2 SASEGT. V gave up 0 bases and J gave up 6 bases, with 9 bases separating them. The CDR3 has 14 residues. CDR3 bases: TGTGCCAGCAGTGAAGCGAGGAAAGCAAACATTCAGTACTTC. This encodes CASSEARKANIQYF.

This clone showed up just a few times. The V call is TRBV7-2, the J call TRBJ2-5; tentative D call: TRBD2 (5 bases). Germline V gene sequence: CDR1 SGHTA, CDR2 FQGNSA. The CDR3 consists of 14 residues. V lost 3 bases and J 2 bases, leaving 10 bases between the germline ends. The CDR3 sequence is CASSFRGLQETQYF. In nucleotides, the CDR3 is TGTGCCAGCAGCTTTCGGGGATTACAAGAGACCCAGTACTTC.

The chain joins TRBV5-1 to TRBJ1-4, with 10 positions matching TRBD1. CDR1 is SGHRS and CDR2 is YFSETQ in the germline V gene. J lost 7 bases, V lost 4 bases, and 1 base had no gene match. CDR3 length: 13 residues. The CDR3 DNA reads TGCGCCAGCAGCGGACAGGGGGGTGAAAAACTGTTTTTT. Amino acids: CASSGQGGEKLFF.